This T cell receptor (beta chain) was retrieved from a study of cytomegalovirus exposure and HLA in healthy donors. Turning to the study itself: Findings of an earlier analysis included some 120 million unique TCR beta sequences from 180 million or so T cells. Findings and caveats of the study: Segments of the TCR beta V type were, in most cases, productive about 87% or about 30% of the time in an earlier analysis. Later analysis suggested links between common viral pathogens and several top significant clusters.

A word on this clone: Its antigen remains unidentified.

Germline lookup yields CDR1 SGHVS and CDR2 FNYEAQ. This CDR3 has 11 amino acids. V was clipped by 4 bases and J by 3 bases, with 3 bases between them. PCR primers comprised 60 Vbeta and 13 Jbeta primers. The assay was immunoSEQ multiplex PCR, and TCRdb's table has in-frame clones only and misses some. The table includes some 99,000 clones, 73% detected once. The V and J genes are TRBV7-6 and TRBJ1-1; no clear D. Sequencing input: PBMCs. The clonotype comes from a man between 35 and 55 years old in good health and CMV-seronegative. The CDR3 coding sequence is TGTGCCAGCAGCTCTGACACTGAAGCTTTCTTT. Its protein is CASSSDTEAFF.